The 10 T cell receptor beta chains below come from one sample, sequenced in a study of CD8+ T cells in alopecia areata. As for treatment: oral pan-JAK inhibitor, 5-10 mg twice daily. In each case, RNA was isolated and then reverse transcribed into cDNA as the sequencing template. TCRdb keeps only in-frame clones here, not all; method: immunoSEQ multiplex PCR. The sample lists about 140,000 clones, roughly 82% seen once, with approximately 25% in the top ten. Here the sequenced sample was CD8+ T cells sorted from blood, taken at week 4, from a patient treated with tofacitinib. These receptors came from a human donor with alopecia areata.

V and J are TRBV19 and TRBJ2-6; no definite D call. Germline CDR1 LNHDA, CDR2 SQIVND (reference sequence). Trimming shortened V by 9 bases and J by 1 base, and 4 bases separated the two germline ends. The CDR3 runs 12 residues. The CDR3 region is CASLSGANVLTF. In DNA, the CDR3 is TGTGCCAGCCTATCTGGGGCCAACGTCCTGACTTTC.

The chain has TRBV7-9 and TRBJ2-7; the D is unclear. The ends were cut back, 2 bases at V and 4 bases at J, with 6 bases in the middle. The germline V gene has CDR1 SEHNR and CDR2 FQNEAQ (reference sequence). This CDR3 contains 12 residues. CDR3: CASSLLAYEQYF. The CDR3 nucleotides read TGTGCCAGCAGCTTACTGGCATACGAGCAGTACTTC.

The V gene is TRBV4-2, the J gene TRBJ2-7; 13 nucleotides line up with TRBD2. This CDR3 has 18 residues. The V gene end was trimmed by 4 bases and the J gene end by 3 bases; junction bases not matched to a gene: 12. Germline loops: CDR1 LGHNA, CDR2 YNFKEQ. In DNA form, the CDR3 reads TGTGCCAGCAGCCCCAAAACTAGCGGGGGGGCCTCGGACTACGAGCAGTACTTC. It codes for CASSPKTSGGASDYEQYF.

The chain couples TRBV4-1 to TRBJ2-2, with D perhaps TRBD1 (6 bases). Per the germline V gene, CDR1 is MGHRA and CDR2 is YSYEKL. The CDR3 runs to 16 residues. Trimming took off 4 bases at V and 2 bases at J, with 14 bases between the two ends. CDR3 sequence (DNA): TGCGCCAGCAGCCTTTTGGACAGCGATAACACCGGGGAGCTGTTTTTT. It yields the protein CASSLLDSDNTGELFF.

CDR3 in amino acids: CASSQDVWGANVLTF. In nucleotides, the CDR3 is TGTGCCAGCAGCCAAGATGTGTGGGGGGCCAACGTCCTGACTTTC. The chain is built from TRBV4-2 and TRBJ2-6; D is ambiguous. The CDR3 has 15 residues. The V end was cut by 0 bases, the J end by 4 bases, with 7 bases between. Germline CDR1 and CDR2: LGHNA and YNFKEQ.

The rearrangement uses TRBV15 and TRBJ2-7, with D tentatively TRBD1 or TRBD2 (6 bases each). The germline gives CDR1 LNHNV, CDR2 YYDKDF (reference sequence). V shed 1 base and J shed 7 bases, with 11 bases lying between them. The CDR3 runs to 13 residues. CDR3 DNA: TGTGCCACCAGCAGAGGAACAGGGAGGGAGCAGTACTTC. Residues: CATSRGTGREQYF.

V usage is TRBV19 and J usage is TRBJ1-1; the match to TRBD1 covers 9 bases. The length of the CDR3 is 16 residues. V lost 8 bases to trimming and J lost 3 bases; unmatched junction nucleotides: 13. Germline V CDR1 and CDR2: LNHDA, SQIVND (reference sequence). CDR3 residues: CASAGGTGYVDTEAFF. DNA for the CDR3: TGTGCCAGTGCAGGAGGGACAGGGTACGTTGACACTGAAGCTTTCTTT.

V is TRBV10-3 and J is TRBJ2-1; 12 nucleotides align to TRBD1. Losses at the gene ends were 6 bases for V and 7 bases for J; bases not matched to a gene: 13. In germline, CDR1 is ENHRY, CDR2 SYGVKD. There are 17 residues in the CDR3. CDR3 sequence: CAISWGQGAYGLNEQFF. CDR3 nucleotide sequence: TGTGCCATCAGCTGGGGACAGGGGGCTTATGGGTTGAATGAGCAGTTCTTC.

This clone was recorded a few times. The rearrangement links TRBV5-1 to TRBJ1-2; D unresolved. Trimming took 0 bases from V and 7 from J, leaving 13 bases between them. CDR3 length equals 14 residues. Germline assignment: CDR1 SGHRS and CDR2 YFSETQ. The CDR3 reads CASSLGSGIVGYTF. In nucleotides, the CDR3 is TGCGCCAGCAGCTTGGGTTCCGGGATCGTTGGCTACACCTTC.

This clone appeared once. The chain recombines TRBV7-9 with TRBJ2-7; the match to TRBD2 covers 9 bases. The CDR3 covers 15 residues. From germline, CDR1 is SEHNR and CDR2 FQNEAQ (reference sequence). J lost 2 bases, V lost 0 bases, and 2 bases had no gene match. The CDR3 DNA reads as TGTGCCAGCAGCTTAGCGGGACTAGCAGCCTACGAGCAGTACTTC. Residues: CASSLAGLAAYEQYF.